This T cell receptor beta chain was sequenced during a study of T cells in Graves' hyperthyroidism and ophthalmopathy. Investigators excluded patients with uncontrolled infection, other autoimmune disease, pregnancy or lactation. Clinical symptoms, serum thyroxine and TRAb, thyroid ultrasound and orbital computed tomography were used for the diagnoses. V was shortened by 1 base and J by 3 bases, with 7 bases between the two germline ends. The CDR3 spans 13 residues. CDR1 is SGHVS, CDR2 FQNEAQ, per germline. RNA transcripts provided the source from which TCR beta CDR3 regions were amplified. An initial round of RT-PCR targeting the TCR CDR3 relied on the HTBI primer set. TCRdb reanalysed the multiplex PCR reads using MiXCR and keeps one entry per CDR3 protein. The sample lists about 660,000 distinct CDR3 sequences, 45% occurring once.

The sequence came from an adult man with Graves' disease, either hyperthyroidism or ophthalmopathy (not recorded which). V and J are TRBV7-8 and TRBJ2-7; D gene ambiguous. Sequenced material: peripheral blood or thyroid tissue (not recorded which). The CDR3 nucleotides read TGTGCCAGCAGCTTAGACTACTACTACGAGCAGTACTTC. Protein sequence: CASSLDYYYEQYF.